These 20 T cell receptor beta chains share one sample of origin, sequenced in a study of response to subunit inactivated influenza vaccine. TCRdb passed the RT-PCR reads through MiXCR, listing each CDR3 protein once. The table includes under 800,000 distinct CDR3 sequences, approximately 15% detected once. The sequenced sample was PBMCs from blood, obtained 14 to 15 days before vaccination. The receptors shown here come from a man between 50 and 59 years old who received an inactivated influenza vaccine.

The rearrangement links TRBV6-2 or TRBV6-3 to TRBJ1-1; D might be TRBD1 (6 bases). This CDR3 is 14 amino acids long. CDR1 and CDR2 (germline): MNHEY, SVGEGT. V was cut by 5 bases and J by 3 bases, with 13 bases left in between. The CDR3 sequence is CASSLQGVYTEAFF. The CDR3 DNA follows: TGTGCCAGCAGTCTACAGGGCGTTTACACTGAAGCTTTCTTT.

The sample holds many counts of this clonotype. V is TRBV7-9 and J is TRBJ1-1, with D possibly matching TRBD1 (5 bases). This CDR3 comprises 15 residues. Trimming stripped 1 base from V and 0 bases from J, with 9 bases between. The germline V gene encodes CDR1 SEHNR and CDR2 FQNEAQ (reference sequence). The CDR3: CASSLGGPMNTEAFF. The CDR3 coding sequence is TGTGCCAGCAGCTTAGGGGGACCGATGAACACTGAAGCTTTCTTT.

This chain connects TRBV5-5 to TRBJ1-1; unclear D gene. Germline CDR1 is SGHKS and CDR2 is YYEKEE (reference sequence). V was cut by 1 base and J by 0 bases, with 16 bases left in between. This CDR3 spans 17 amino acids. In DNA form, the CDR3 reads TGTGCCAGCAGCTTGTATCACTATCGGAATCTGAACACTGAAGCTTTCTTT. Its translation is CASSLYHYRNLNTEAFF.

The CDR3, as DNA: TGTGCCACCAGCAGGAAATTAGGACTTGCCAATGAGCAGTTCTTC. Its protein is CATSRKLGLANEQFF. The V call is TRBV15, the J call TRBJ2-1; possibly TRBD2 for D (5 bases). The CDR3 runs 15 residues. The V end lost 3 bases, the J end lost 6 bases, and 15 bases lay between the germline ends. Germline V gene sequence: CDR1 LNHNV, CDR2 YYDKDF (reference sequence).

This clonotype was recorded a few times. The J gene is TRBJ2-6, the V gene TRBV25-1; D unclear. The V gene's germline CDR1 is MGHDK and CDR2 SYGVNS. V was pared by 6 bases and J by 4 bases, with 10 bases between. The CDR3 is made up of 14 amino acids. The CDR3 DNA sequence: TGTGCCAGCAGCGACGCAAGGGGGGCCAACGTCCTGACTTTC. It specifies CASSDARGANVLTF.

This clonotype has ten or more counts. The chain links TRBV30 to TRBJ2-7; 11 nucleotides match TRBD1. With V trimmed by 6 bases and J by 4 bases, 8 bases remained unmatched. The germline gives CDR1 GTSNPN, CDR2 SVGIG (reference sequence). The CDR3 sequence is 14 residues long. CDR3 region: CACRIRDRGYEQYF. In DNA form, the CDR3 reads TGTGCCTGCCGGATACGGGACAGGGGGTACGAGCAGTACTTC. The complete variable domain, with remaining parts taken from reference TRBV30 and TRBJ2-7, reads SQTIHQWPATLVQPVGSPLSLECTVEGTSNPNLYWYRQAAGRGLQLLFYSVGIGQISSEVPQNLSASRPQDRQFILSSKKLLLSDSGFYLCACRIRDRGYEQYFGPGTRLTVT.

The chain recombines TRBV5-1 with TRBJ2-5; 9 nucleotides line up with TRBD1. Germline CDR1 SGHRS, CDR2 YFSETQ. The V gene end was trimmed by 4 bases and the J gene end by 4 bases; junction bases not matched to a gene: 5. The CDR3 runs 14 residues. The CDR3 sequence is CASSLTDRGETQYF. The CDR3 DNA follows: TGCGCCAGCAGCCTCACGGACAGGGGAGAGACCCAGTACTTC.

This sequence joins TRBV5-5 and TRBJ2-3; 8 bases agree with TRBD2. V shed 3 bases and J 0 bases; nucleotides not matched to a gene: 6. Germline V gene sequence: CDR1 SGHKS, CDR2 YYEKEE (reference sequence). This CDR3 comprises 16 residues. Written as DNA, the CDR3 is TGTGCCAGCAGCTCCCCCGGGACTAGGAGCACAGATACGCAGTATTTT. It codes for CASSSPGTRSTDTQYF.

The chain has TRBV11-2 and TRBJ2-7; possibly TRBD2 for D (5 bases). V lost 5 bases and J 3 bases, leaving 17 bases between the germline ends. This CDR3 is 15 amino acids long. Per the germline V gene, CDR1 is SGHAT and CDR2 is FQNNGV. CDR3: CASSQKGVFIYEQYF. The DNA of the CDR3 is TGTGCCAGCAGCCAAAAGGGAGTTTTCATCTACGAGCAGTACTTC.

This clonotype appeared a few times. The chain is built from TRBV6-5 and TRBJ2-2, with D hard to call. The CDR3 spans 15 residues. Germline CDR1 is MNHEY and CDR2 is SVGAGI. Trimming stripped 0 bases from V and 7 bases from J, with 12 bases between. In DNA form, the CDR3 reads TGTGCCAGCAGTTACTCGGGGTCGTTGAGCGGGGAGCTGTTTTTT. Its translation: CASSYSGSLSGELFF.

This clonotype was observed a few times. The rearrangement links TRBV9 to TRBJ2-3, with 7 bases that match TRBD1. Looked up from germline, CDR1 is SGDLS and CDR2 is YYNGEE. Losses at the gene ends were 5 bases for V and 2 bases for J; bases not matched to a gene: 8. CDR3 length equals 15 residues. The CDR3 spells CASSAGGLNTDTQYF. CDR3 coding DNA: TGTGCCAGCAGTGCAGGGGGTCTAAACACAGATACGCAGTATTTT.

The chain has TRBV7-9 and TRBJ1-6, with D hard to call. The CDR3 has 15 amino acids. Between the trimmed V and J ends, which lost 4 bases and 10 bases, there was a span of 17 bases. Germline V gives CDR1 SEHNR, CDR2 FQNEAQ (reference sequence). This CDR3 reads CASSSSGKGKSPLHF. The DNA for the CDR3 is TGTGCCAGCAGCTCTTCCGGGAAAGGGAAATCACCCCTCCACTTT.

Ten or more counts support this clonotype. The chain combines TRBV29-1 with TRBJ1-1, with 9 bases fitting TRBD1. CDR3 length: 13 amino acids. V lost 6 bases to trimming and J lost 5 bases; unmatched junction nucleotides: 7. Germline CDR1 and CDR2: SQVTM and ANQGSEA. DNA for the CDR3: TGCAGCGTGTCCGGGACAGGGAGGACTGAAGCTTTCTTT. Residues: CSVSGTGRTEAFF.

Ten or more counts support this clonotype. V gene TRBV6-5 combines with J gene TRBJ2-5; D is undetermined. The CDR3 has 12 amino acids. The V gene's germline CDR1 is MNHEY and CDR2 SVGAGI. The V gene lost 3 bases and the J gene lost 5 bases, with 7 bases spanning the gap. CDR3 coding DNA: TGTGCCAGCAGTTATTTTGGTGAGACCCAGTACTTC. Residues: CASSYFGETQYF.

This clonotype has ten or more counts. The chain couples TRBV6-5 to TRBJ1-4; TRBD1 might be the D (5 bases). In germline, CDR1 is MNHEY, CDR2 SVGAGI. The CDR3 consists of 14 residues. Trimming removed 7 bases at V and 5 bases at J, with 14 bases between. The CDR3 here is CASTLTVSNEKLFF. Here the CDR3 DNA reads TGTGCCAGCACTTTGACAGTTTCAAATGAAAAACTGTTTTTT.

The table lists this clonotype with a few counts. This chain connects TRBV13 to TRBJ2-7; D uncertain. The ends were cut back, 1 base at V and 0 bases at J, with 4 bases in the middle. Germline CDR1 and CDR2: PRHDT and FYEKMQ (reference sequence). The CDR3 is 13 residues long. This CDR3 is CASSLEHSYEQYF. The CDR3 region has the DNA TGTGCCAGCAGCTTAGAGCACTCCTACGAGCAGTACTTC.

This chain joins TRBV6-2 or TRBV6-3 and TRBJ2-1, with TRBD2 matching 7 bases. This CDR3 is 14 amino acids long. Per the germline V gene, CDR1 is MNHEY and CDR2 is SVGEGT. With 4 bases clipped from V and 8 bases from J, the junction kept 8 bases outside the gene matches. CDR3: CASSSGLGRYEQFF. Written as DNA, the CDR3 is TGTGCCAGCAGTTCAGGACTAGGCCGGTATGAGCAGTTCTTC.

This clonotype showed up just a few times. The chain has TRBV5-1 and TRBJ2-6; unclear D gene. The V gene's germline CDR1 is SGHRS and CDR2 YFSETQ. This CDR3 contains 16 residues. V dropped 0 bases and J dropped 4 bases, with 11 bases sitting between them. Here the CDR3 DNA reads TGCGCCAGCAGCTTGGCCCTTTTTAGGGGGGCCAACGTCCTGACTTTC. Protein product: CASSLALFRGANVLTF. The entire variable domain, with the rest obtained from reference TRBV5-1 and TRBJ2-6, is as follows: KAGVTQTPRYLIKTRGQQVTLSCSPISGHRSVSWYQQTPGQGLQFLFEYFSETQRNKGNFPGRFSGRQFSNSRSEMNVSTLELGDSALYLCASSLALFRGANVLTFGAGSRLTVL.

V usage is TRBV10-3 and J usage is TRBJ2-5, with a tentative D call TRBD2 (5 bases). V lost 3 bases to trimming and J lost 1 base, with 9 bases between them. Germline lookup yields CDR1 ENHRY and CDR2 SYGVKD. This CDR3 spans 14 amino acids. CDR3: CAISEKAAQETQYF. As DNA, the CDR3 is TGTGCCATCAGTGAAAAAGCGGCCCAAGAGACCCAGTACTTC.

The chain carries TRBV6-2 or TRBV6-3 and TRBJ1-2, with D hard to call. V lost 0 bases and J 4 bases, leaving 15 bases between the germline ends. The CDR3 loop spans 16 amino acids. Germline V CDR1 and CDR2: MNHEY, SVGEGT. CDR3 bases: TGTGCCAGCAGTTACTCGATCAGAGATCCTCCCTATGGCTACACCTTC. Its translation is CASSYSIRDPPYGYTF.